This T cell receptor beta chain was sequenced for a study of Ad26.COV2.S vaccination and SARS-CoV-2 variants. TCRdb's table, derived via immunoSEQ multiplex PCR, lists solely in-frame clones and lacks some. Altogether some 370,000 clones are present, 83% being singletons, with the ten largest covering about 8%. CDR1 SGHTS and CDR2 YDEGEE come from the germline V gene. The ends lost 0 bases at V and 5 bases at J; junction bases unmatched: 10. The CDR3 consists of 16 residues. Indicated treatment: approximately 18 received Ad26.COV2.S at low or high dose, single or two shots; 5 received placebo; per-sample allocation not given. At day 63 after the first vaccine or placebo injection, samples were drawn. As its vector, the vaccine had Ad26, which expressed Wuhan-strain SARS-CoV-2 spike.

V is TRBV5-8 and J is TRBJ1-1; 7 bases line up with TRBD1. Here the sequenced sample was peripheral blood, taken in a trial of Ad26.COV2.S vaccine versus placebo. This receptor was obtained from a person between 18 and 65 years old who received the Ad26.COV2.S COVID-19 vaccine or a placebo. This CDR3 reads CASSLVERGRGTEAFF. The CDR3 region has the DNA TGTGCCAGCAGCTTGGTTGAGAGGGGGCGGGGGACTGAAGCTTTCTTT.